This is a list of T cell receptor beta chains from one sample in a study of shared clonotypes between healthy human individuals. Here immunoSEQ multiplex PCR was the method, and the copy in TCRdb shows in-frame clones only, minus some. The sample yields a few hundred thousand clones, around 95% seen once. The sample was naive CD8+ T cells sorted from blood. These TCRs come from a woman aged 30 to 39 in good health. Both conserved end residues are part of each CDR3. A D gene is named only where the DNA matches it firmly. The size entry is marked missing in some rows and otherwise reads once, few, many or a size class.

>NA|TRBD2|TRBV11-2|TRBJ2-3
CASSLWGGSDTQYF
TGTGCCAGCAGCTTATGGGGCGGGAGTGATACGCAGTATTTT
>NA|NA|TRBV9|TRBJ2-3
CASSEPGTDTQYF
TGTGCCAGCAGCGAACCAGGTACAGATACGCAGTATTTT
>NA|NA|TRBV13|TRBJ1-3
CASSSILQDHGNTIYF
TGTGCCAGCAGCTCCATCCTTCAGGATCATGGAAACACCATATATTTT
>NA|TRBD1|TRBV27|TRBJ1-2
CASSSTTTGEGYGYTF
TGTGCCAGCAGTTCCACGACCACAGGGGAGGGCTATGGCTACACCTTC
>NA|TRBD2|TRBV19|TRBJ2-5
CASSLLAGEEETQYF
TGTGCCAGTTCCCTACTAGCGGGAGAGGAAGAGACCCAGTACTTC
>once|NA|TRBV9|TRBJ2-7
CASSPSRGRSYEQYF
TGTGCCAGCAGCCCCTCACGGGGGAGATCCTACGAGCAGTACTTC
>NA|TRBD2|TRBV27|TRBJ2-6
CASFRTRPSGANVLTF
TGTGCTTCGTTTAGGACTAGGCCCTCTGGGGCCAACGTCCTGACTTTC
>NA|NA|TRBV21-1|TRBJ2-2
CASPTGDGFNTGELFF
TGTGCCAGTCCGACGGGGGACGGATTCAACACCGGGGAGCTGTTTTTT
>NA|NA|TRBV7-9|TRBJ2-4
CASSSRLAKNIQYF
TGTGCCAGCAGCTCGAGGCTAGCCAAAAACATTCAGTACTTC
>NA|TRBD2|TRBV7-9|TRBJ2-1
CASSHGLAPYNEQFF
TGTGCCAGCAGCCACGGACTAGCCCCCTACAATGAGCAGTTCTTC
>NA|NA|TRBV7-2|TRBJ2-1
CASRSGIYGSYNEQFF
TGTGCCAGCCGATCCGGGATCTACGGCTCCTACAATGAGCAGTTCTTC
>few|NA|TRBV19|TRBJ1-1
CASGVWTEAFF
TGTGCCAGCGGGGTTTGGACTGAAGCTTTCTTT
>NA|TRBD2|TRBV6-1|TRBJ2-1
CASRAKLAGVNEQFF
TGTGCCAGCAGGGCAAAACTAGCGGGAGTTAATGAGCAGTTCTTC
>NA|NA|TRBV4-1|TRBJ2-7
CASSQDPAGSGYEQYF
TGCGCCAGCAGCCAAGACCCGGCCGGGAGTGGTTACGAGCAGTACTTC
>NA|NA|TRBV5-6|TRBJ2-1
CASSRTRETYNEQFF
TGTGCCAGCAGCCGAACTAGGGAAACCTACAATGAGCAGTTCTTC
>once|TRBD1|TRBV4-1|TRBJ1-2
CASSQGGQAFGYTF
TGCGCCAGCAGCCAAGGGGGACAGGCCTTTGGCTACACCTTC
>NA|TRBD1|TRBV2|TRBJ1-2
CASRGADRVYGYTF
TGTGCCAGCAGGGGCGCGGACAGGGTCTATGGCTACACCTTC
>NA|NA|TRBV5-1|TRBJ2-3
CASSLIGYATDTQYF
TGCGCCAGCAGCTTGATAGGGTACGCGACAGATACGCAGTATTTT
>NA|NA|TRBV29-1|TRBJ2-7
CSGLGGEYEQYF
TGCAGCGGCCTCGGAGGGGAGTACGAGCAGTACTTC
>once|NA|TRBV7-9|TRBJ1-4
CASSPQWGNEKLFF
TGTGCCAGCAGCCCACAGTGGGGTAATGAAAAACTGTTTTTT
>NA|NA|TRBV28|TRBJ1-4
CASSTDSLATNEKLFF
TGTGCCAGCAGCACAGACAGCCTTGCAACTAATGAAAAACTGTTTTTT
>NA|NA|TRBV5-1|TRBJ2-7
CASCPEGGYEQYF
TGCGCCAGCTGTCCGGAGGGGGGTTACGAGCAGTACTTC
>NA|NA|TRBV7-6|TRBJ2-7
CASSLRAGKSSYEQYF
TGTGCCAGCAGCTTAAGAGCAGGGAAAAGCTCCTACGAGCAGTACTTC